The clone carrying this T cell receptor (beta chain) was found many times. The antigen is not known. The sample originates from a study of T cell repertoires in cytomegalovirus infection. As for the study in general: HLA-B-restricted CMV epitopes that are well studied were used alongside recently identified HLA-C-restricted ones. Public TCR beta signatures indicated both CMV infection and matching HLA type.

MiXCR, run by TCRdb on the reads, gives a single entry per CDR3 protein. The sample lists 700,000 to 900,000 distinct CDR3 sequences, approximately 32% occurring once. The CDR3 has 15 residues. Trimming cost V 5 bases and J 5 bases, with 18 bases left between them. Germline V gene sequence: CDR1 SGHTA, CDR2 FQGNSA. The chain carries TRBV7-2 and TRBJ1-2, with a tentative D call TRBD1 (5 bases). The source was cultured CD8+ T cells from PBMCs, collected from culture after CMV antigen stimulation. The clonotype originates from a human donor in good health (CMV status not recorded). Some clones in this sample may be carry-over from other donors' samples. Here the CDR3 reads CASSDRDGGPYGYTF. The CDR3 DNA sequence: TGTGCCAGCAGCGATCGGGACGGAGGCCCTTATGGCTACACCTTC.